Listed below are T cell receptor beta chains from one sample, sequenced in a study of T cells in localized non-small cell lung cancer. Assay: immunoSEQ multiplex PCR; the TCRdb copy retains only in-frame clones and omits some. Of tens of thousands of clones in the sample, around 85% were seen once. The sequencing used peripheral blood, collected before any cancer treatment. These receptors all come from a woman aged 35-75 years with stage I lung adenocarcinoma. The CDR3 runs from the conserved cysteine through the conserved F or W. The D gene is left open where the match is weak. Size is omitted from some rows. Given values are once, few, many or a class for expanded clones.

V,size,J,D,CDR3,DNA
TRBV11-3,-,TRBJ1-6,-,CASSLGGRNSPLHF,TGTGCCAGCAGCTTAGGGGGAAGGAATTCACCCCTCCACTTT
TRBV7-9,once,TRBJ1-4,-,CASSSGIGTRGEKLFF,TGTGCCAGCAGCTCAGGGATAGGGACGAGAGGAGAAAAACTGTTTTTT
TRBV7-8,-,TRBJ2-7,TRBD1,CASRSGTGPYEQYF,TGTGCCAGCAGATCCGGGACAGGTCCCTACGAGCAGTACTTC
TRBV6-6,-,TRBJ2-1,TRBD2,CASTSGGASYNEQFF,TGTGCCAGCACGAGCGGGGGGGCCTCCTACAATGAGCAGTTCTTC
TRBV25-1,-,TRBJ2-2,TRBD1,CASSGLYYRGRATGELFF,TGTGCCAGCAGTGGCCTCTACTACAGGGGGCGCGCCACCGGGGAGCTGTTTTTT
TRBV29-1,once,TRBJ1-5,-,CSAMAGDQPQHF,TGCAGCGCCATGGCCGGAGATCAGCCCCAGCATTTT
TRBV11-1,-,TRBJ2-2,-,CASSLARGSGELFF,TGTGCCAGCAGCTTAGCTCGGGGGTCCGGGGAGCTGTTTTTT
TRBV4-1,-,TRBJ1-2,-,CASSQDLGGLYGYTF,TGCGCCAGCAGCCAAGATCTGGGGGGCCTCTATGGCTACACCTTC
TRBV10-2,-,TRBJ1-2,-,CASSEPRTIGYTF,TGCGCCAGCAGTGAACCCCGAACTATTGGCTACACCTTC
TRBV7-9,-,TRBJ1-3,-,CASSIDSPGRNTIYF,TGTGCCAGCAGCATTGACAGTCCGGGACGAAACACCATATATTTT
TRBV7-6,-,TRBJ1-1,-,CASSRGPTEAFF,TGTGCCAGCAGCCGAGGTCCGACTGAAGCTTTCTTT
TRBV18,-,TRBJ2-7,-,CASSPPGQGYYEQYF,TGTGCCAGCTCACCACCGGGGCAGGGGTACTACGAGCAGTACTTC
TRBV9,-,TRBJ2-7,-,CASSARDPAYEQYF,TGTGCCAGCAGCGCCCGGGACCCTGCCTACGAGCAGTACTTC
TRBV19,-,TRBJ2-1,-,CASKDNEQFF,TGTGCCAGTAAGGACAATGAGCAGTTCTTC
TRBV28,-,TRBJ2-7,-,CASSFFGVLNEQYF,TGTGCCAGCAGTTTTTTTGGGGTTTTGAACGAGCAGTACTTC
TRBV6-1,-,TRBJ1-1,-,CAAQPRPNTEAFF,TGTGCCGCCCAACCACGCCCGAACACTGAAGCTTTCTTT
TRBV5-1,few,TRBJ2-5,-,CASSLALGGHQETQYF,TGCGCCAGCAGCTTGGCCTTGGGGGGGCATCAAGAGACCCAGTACTTC
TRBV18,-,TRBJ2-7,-,CASSPKGFAHEQYF,TGTGCCAGCTCACCAAAGGGGTTTGCCCACGAGCAGTACTTC
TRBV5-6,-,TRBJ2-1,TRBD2,CASSRTSGGAFYNEQFF,TGTGCCAGCAGCCGGACTAGCGGGGGGGCTTTCTACAATGAGCAGTTCTTC
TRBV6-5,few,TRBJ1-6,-,CASSPGGVANSPLHF,TGTGCCAGCAGCCCCGGGGGGGTGGCCAATTCACCCCTCCACTTT
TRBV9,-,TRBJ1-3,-,CASSATLYSGNTIYF,TGTGCCAGCAGCGCAACCTTGTACTCTGGAAACACCATATATTTT
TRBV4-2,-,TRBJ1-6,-,CASSQPLGGRGNSPLHF,TGTGCCAGCAGCCAACCCCTAGGCGGTCGCGGGAATTCACCCCTCCACTTT
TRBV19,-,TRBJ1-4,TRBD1,CASRGRTGGNEKLFF,TGTGCCAGTAGAGGTCGGACAGGGGGGAACGAAAAACTGTTTTTT
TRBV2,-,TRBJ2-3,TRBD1,CASSSDRGKRDTQYF,TGTGCCAGCAGTTCGGACAGGGGGAAGAGAGATACGCAGTATTTT
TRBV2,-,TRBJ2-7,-,CASRPTWAAYEQYF,TGTGCCAGCCGCCCGACTTGGGCAGCCTACGAGCAGTACTTC
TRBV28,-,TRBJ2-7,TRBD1,CASRPATGGSYEQYF,TGTGCCAGCAGGCCCGCGACAGGGGGCTCCTACGAGCAGTACTTC
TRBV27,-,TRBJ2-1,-,CASGKGGVSGEQFF,TGTGCCAGCGGTAAGGGCGGGGTTTCTGGTGAGCAGTTCTTC
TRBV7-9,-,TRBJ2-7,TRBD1,CASSPSNGQGYVQYF,TGTGCCAGCAGCCCGAGCAACGGACAGGGGTATGTGCAGTACTTC
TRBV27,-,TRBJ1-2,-,CASSLIPGGMGGYTF,TGTGCCAGCAGTTTAATCCCTGGGGGAATGGGAGGCTACACCTTC
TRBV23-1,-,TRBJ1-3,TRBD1,CASSQSKQGQEDTIYF,TGCGCCAGCAGTCAATCGAAACAGGGACAGGAGGACACCATATATTTT
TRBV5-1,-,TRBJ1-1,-,CASSLDGDLEAFF,TGCGCCAGCAGCTTGGATGGGGATCTTGAGGCTTTCTTT
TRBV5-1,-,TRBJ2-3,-,CASSLAGQGGGDTQYF,TGCGCCAGCAGCTTGGCCGGTCAGGGGGGGGGAGATACGCAGTATTTT
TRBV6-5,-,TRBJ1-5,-,CASSYGLSWQPQHF,TGTGCCAGCAGTTACGGACTTTCGTGGCAGCCCCAGCATTTT
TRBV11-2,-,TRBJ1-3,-,CASSRGPDNSGNTIYF,TGTGCCAGCAGCCGGGGTCCTGATAACTCTGGAAACACCATATATTTT
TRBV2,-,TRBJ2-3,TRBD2,CASSGLAGITDTQYF,TGTGCCAGCAGTGGACTAGCGGGGATCACAGATACGCAGTATTTT
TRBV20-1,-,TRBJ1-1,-,CSAGTNTEAFF,TGCAGTGCTGGAACTAACACTGAAGCTTTCTTT
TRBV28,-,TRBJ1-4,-,CASSLGQGREKLFF,TGTGCCAGCAGTTTAGGCCAGGGCCGGGAAAAACTGTTTTTT
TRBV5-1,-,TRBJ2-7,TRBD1,CASSRDRGPYEQYF,TGCGCCAGCAGCCGGGACAGGGGTCCCTACGAGCAGTACTTC
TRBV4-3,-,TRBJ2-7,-,CASSQGQGKAYEQYF,TGCGCCAGCAGCCAGGGTCAGGGGAAGGCCTACGAGCAGTACTTC
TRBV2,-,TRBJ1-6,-,CASGRNSPLHF,TGTGCCAGCGGCCGGAATTCACCCCTCCACTTT
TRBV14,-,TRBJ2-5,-,CASSQVRGPQETQYF,TGTGCCAGCAGCCAAGTTAGAGGGCCTCAAGAGACCCAGTACTTC
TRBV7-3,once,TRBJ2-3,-,CASSPQPRTDTDTQYF,TGTGCCAGCAGCCCGCAGCCGCGGACCGACACAGATACGCAGTATTTT
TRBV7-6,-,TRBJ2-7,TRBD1,CASSQGQGQGYEQYF,TGTGCCAGCAGCCAAGGACAGGGACAGGGCTACGAGCAGTACTTC
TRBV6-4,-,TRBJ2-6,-,CASSEGGGAGANVLTF,TGTGCCAGCAGTGAGGGAGGTGGAGCTGGGGCCAACGTCCTGACTTTC